This T cell receptor beta chain was captured by sequencing in a study of cytomegalovirus exposure and HLA in healthy donors. Study-wide results and limits: Roughly even sequencing depth across donors was the assumption behind the presence/absence analyses. A later analysis, which compared TCR beta chains of equal frequency, found the HLA-associated ones more clonally expanded.

About this clone: Its antigen is as yet unknown.

This cohort consisted of healthy bone marrow donors. Donors were nominally healthy when sampled, though unrecorded immune exposures were likely. Both 60 Vbeta primers and 13 Jbeta primers went into the PCR. Clones were sequenced by immunoSEQ multiplex PCR, and TCRdb holds only the in-frame ones, with some missing. The sample yields approximately 290,000 clones, about 80% seen once. Germline CDR1 reads MGHDK; CDR2 reads SYGVNS. Trimming cost V 5 bases and J 6 bases; bases outside gene matches: 5. This CDR3 is 14 amino acids long. This clonotype was sampled from a girl aged 2 to 9 in good health and CMV-seronegative. Sequenced sample: PBMCs. V is TRBV25-1 and J is TRBJ1-4, with TRBD1 identical over 8 bases. CDR3 coding DNA: TGTGCCAGCAGTAGGACAGGGCGAGATGAAAAACTGTTTTTT. This codes for CASSRTGRDEKLFF.